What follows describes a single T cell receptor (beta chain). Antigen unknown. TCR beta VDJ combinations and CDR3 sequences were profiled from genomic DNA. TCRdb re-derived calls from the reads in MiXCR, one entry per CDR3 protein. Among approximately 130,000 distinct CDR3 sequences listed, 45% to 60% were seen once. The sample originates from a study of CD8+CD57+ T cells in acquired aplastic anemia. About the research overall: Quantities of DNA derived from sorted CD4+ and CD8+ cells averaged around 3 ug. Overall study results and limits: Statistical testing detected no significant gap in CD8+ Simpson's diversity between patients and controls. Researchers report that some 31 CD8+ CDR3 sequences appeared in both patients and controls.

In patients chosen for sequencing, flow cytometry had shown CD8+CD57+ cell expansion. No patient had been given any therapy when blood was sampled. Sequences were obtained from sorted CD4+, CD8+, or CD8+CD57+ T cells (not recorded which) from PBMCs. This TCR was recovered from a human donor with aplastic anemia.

The chain's CDR3 is CASSRKAKNIQYF. The CDR3 DNA follows: TGTGCCAGCAGTCGGAAGGCCAAAAACATTCAGTACTTC. The gene calls are TRBV25-1 and TRBJ2-4; D uncertain. The CDR3 runs 13 residues. Germline CDR1 and CDR2: MGHDK and SYGVNS. Deletions cut 5 bases from V and 1 base from J, with 6 bases between.